These 2 T cell receptor beta chains were all obtained from the same sample, sequenced in a study of glioma-infiltrating T cells after dendritic cell vaccination (dated by TCRdb to 2015 to 2016). Libraries were made using the immunoSEQ multiplex PCR assay. TCRdb obtained this table from immuneACCESS and retained in-frame rearrangements with V and J assigned. These tables miss some clones; where compared with another copy, unresolved V genes account for less than half of the shortfall, and the remainder is unexplained. The sample table contains 55,000 to 75,000 clones; only one count was recorded for approximately 80% of them. The ten largest clones add up to approximately 14% of the sample. Explained via the paper, the time point label denotes: after dendritic cell vaccination, including at tumor progression/relapse. The sample in question was blood, obtained after dendritic cell vaccination. The receptors were sampled from a human donor with glioblastoma.

CDR3 protein: CAISGDRSYEQYF. Here the CDR3 DNA reads TGTGCCATCAGTGGGGACAGGTCCTACGAGCAGTACTTC. The V gene is TRBV10-3, the J gene TRBJ2-7; 8 bases fit TRBD1. Germline V CDR1 and CDR2: ENHRY, SYGVKD. V was pared by 4 bases and J by 1 base, with 0 bases of the junction left unmatched. This CDR3 has 13 residues.

The chain carries TRBV7-9 and TRBJ2-5, with D perhaps TRBD2 (5 bases). Trimming removed 2 bases from V and 1 base from J, with 11 bases in between. The CDR3 is 15 residues long. CDR1 is SEHNR and CDR2 is FQNEAQ in the germline V gene (reference sequence). CDR3 bases: TGTGCCAGCAGCTTACAATCTAGCTTCCAAGAGACCCAGTACTTC. Translation: CASSLQSSFQETQYF.